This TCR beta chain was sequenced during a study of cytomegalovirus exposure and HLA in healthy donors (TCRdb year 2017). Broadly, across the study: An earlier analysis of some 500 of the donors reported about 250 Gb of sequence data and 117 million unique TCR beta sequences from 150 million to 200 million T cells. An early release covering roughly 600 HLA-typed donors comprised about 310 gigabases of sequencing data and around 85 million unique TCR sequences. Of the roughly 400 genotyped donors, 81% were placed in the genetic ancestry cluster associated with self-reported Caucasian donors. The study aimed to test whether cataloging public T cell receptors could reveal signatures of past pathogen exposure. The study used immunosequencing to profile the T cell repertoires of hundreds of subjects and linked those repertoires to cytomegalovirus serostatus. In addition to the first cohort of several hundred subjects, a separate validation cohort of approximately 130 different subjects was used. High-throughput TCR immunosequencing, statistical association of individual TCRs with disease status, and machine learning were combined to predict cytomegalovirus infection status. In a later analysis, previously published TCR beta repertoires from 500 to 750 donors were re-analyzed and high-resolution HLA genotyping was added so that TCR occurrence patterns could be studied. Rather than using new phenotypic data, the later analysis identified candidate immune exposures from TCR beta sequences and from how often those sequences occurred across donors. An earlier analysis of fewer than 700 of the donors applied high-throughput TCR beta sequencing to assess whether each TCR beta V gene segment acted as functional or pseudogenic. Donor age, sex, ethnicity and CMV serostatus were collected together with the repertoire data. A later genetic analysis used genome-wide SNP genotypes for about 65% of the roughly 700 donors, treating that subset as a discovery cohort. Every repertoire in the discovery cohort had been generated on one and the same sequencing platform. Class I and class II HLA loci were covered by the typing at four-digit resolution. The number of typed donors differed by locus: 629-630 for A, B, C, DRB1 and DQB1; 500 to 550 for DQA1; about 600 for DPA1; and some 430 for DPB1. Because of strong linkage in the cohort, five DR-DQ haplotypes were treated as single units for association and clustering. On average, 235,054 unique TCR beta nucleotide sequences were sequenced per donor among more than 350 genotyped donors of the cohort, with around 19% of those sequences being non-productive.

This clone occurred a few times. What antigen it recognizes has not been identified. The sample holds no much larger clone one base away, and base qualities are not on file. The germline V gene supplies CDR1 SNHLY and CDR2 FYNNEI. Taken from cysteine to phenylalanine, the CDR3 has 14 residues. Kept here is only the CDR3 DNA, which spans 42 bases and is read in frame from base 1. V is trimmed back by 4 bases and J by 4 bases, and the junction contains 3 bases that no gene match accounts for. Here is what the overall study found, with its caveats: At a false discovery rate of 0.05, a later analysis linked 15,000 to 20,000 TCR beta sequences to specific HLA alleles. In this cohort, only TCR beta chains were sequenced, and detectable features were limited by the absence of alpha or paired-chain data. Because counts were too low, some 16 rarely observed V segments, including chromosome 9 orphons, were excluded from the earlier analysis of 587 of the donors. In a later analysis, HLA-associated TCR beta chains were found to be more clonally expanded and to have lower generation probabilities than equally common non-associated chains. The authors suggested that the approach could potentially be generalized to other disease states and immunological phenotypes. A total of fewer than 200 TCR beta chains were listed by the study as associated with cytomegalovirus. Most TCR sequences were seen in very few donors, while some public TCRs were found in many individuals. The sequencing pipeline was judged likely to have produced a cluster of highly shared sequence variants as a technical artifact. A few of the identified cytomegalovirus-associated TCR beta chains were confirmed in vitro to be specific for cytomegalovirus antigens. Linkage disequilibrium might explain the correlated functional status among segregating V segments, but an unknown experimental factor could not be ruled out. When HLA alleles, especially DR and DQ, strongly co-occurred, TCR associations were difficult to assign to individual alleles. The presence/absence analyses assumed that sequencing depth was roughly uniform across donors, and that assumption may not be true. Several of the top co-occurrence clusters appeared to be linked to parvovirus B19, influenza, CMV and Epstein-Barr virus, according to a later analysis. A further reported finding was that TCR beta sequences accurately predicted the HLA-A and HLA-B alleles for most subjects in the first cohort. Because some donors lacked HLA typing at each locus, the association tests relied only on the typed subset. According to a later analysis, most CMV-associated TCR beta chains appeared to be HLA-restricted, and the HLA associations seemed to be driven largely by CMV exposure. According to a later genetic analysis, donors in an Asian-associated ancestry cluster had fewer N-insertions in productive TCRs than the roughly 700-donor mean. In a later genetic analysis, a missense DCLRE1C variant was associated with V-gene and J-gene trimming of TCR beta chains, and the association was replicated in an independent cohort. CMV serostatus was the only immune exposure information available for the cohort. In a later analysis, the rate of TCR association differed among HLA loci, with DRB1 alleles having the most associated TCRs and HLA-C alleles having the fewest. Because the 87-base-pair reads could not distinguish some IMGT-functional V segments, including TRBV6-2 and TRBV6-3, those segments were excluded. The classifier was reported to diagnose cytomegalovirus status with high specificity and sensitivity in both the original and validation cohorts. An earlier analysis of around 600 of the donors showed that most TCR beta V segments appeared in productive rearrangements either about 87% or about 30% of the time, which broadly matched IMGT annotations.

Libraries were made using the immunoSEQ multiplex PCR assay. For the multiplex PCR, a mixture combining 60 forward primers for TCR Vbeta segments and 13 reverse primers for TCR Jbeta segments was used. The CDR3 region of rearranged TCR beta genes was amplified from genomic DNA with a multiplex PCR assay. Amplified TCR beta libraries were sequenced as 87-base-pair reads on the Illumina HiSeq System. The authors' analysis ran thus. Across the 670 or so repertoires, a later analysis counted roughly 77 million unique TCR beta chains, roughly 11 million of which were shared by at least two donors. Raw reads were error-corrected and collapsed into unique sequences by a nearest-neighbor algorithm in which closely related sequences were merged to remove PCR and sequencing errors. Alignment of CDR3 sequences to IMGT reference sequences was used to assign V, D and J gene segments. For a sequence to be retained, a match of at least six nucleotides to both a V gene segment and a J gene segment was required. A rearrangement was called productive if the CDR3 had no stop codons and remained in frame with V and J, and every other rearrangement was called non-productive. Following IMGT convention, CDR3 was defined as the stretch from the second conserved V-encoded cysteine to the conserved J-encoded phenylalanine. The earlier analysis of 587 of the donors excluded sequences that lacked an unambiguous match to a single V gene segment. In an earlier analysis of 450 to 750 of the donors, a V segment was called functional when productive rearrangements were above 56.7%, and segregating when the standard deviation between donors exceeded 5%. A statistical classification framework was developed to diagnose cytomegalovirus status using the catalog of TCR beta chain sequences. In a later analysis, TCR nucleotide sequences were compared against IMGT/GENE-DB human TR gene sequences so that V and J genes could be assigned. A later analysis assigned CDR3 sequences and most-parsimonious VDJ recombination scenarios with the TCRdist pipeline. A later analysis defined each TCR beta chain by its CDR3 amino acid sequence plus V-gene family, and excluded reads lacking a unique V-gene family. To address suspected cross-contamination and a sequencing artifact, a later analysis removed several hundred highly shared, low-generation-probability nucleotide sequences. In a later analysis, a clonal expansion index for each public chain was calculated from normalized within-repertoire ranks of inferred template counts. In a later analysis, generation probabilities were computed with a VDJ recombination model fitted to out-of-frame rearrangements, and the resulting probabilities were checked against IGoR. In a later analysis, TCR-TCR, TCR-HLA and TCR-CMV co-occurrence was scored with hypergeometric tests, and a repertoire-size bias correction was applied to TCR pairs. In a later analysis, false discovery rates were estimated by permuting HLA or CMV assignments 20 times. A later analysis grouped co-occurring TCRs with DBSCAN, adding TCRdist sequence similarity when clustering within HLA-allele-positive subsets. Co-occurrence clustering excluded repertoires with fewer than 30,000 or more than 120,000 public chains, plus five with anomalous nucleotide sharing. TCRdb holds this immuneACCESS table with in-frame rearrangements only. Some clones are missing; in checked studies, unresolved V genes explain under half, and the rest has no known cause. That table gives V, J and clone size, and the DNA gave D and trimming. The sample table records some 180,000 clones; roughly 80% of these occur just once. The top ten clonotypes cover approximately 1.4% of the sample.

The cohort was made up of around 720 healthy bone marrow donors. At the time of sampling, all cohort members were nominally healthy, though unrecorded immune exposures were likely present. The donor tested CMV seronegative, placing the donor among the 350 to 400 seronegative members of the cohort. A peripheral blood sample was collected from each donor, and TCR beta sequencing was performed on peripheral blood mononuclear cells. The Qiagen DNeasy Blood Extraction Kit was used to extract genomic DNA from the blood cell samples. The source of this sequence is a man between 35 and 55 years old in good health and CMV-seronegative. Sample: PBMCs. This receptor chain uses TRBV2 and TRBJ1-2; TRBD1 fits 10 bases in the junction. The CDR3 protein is CASSADRGLYGYTF. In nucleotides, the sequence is TGTGCCAGCAGTGCCGACAGGGGGCTCTATGGCTACACCTTC.